This T cell receptor beta chain appears in the sequencing data of a study of Graves' ophthalmopathy and Graves' hyperthyroidism. Study in general: Peripheral blood samples were taken at initial diagnosis, before any treatment. Study results and limitations: Most expanded thyroid clonotypes above 0.001 frequency also appeared in blood. With a specificity of just under 75% and a sensitivity of 70% to 71%, the model predicted ophthalmopathy progression.

The authors amplified TCR beta CDR3 regions from RNA transcripts. HTBI primers were employed in first-round RT-PCR, then a second-round multiplex PCR followed. TCRdb fed the multiplex PCR reads into MiXCR, producing one record per CDR3 protein. The sample lists 500,000 to 700,000 distinct CDR3 sequences, 22% occurring once. This clonotype was observed a handful of times. The antigen is unknown. V was clipped by 3 bases and J by 5 bases; unmatched bases: 8. CDR3 length: 15 amino acids. In germline, CDR1 is SGDLS, CDR2 YYNGEE. The clonotype comes from a woman younger than 35 with stable Graves' hyperthyroidism. Some clones in this sample may be carry-over from other donors' samples. The rearrangement joins TRBV9 to TRBJ1-1; 9 bases are a match to TRBD1. The sequenced sample was peripheral blood. Here the CDR3 reads CASSAGDRAGTEAFF. The CDR3 coding sequence is TGTGCCAGCAGCGCGGGGGACAGGGCAGGGACTGAAGCTTTCTTT.